A single sample is the source of the 28 T cell receptor beta chains below, sequenced in a study of blood T cell repertoires in COVID-19. Libraries were prepared by immunoSEQ multiplex PCR; TCRdb keeps only in-frame clonotypes and omits some of them. The data show 100,000 to 150,000 clones, 88% seen once. The sequenced sample was peripheral blood. All receptors derive from a human donor in a cohort sampled during active COVID-19.

This clone was detected once. The chain recombines TRBV27 with TRBJ2-2; TRBD1 might be the D (6 bases). CDR1 and CDR2 (germline): MNHEY, SMNVEV (reference sequence). Trimming stripped 10 bases from V and 2 bases from J, with 17 bases between. The CDR3 loop spans 15 amino acids. The CDR3 DNA follows: TGTGCCACCCGATCCGGGACAATCAACACCGGGGAGCTGTTTTTT. Its translation: CATRSGTINTGELFF.

CDR3 region: CASSLADSPLHF. For the CDR3, the DNA is TGCGCCAGCAGCCTGGCGGATTCACCCCTCCACTTT. The rearrangement joins TRBV5-1 to TRBJ1-6; D gene ambiguous. Trimming took off 4 bases at V and 8 bases at J, with 7 bases between the two ends. This CDR3 comprises 12 residues. Per the germline V gene, CDR1 is SGHRS and CDR2 is YFSETQ.

The chain is built from TRBV29-1 and TRBJ1-6, with D possibly matching TRBD1 (5 bases). This CDR3 has 14 residues. V lost 4 bases to trimming and J lost 7 bases, with 14 bases between them. Germline assignment: CDR1 SQVTM and CDR2 ANQGSEA. The CDR3 sequence is CSVGSGKGNSPLHF. CDR3 nucleotide sequence: TGCAGCGTTGGATCCGGAAAGGGGAATTCACCCCTCCACTTT.

V and J are TRBV10-2 and TRBJ2-3; 9 bases agree with TRBD2. The junction had 12 bases not matched to a gene; V was cut back by 8 bases and J by 3 bases. CDR1 and CDR2 from the germline V gene are WSHSY and SAAADI. This CDR3 is 16 amino acids long. The CDR3 spells CASSEAGGFGTDTQYF. The CDR3, as DNA: TGCGCCAGCTCGGAGGCGGGGGGGTTTGGGACAGATACGCAGTATTTT.

The count of this clone is one. The gene calls are TRBV5-1 and TRBJ2-3; 7 bases are a match to TRBD2. The V and J ends lost 3 bases and 7 bases, in that order; junction bases with no gene match: 14. The germline gives CDR1 SGHRS, CDR2 YFSETQ. The CDR3 is 16 residues long. CDR3 sequence: CASSSGGTQSSNTQYF. The CDR3 bases are TGCGCCAGCAGCTCCGGGGGGACTCAGAGTTCTAATACGCAGTATTTT.

The chain is built from TRBV6-4 and TRBJ2-3; the match to TRBD1 covers 10 bases. This CDR3 spans 15 amino acids. CDR1 and CDR2 from the germline V gene are MRHNA and SNTAGT. V was pared by 4 bases and J by 3 bases, with 4 bases of the junction left unmatched. CDR3 amino acids: CASSVDRGRTDTQYF. CDR3 nucleotides: TGTGCCAGCAGTGTTGACAGGGGGCGGACAGATACGCAGTATTTT.

This chain uses TRBV5-1 with TRBJ1-3; a possible D gene is TRBD1 (6 bases). The V gene's germline CDR1 is SGHRS and CDR2 YFSETQ. The CDR3 totals 17 residues. V was trimmed by 4 bases and J by 4 bases, leaving 21 bases between them. Here the CDR3 DNA reads TGCGCCAGCAGCGGCGCACCTGGACAGCGGTGGGGAAACACCATATATTTT. Translated, it gives CASSGAPGQRWGNTIYF.

The V and J genes are TRBV2 and TRBJ2-5, with 7 bases fitting TRBD1. Per germline, CDR1 SNHLY and CDR2 FYNNEI. This CDR3 region has 20 residues. V lost 2 bases, J lost 1 base, and 19 bases stayed unmatched. CDR3 sequence (DNA): TGTGCCAGCAGTGAACCAACGACAGGGATTAGCACGGGCCCCCAAGAGACCCAGTACTTC. Protein product: CASSEPTTGISTGPQETQYF. Full variable domain (rest looked up from reference TRBV2 and TRBJ2-5): EPEVTQTPSHQVTQMGQEVILRCVPISNHLYFYWYRQILGQKVEFLVSFYNNEISEKSEIFDDQFSVERPDGSNFTLKIRSTKLEDSAMYFCASSEPTTGISTGPQETQYFGPGTRLLVL.

The chain employs TRBV13 and TRBJ1-1, with TRBD1 identical over 7 bases. Germline CDR1 and CDR2: PRHDT and FYEKMQ (reference sequence). CDR3 length equals 17 residues. The trim removed 5 bases at V and 2 bases at J, leaving 14 bases unmatched. The CDR3 nucleotides read TGTGCCAGCAGCACAACAGGGGTGGGGAAGGTAAACACTGAAGCTTTCTTT. Its translation is CASSTTGVGKVNTEAFF. Complete variable domain (other parts from reference TRBV13 and TRBJ1-1): AAGVIQSPRHLIKEKRETATLKCYPIPRHDTVYWYQQGPGQDPQFLISFYEKMQSDKGSIPDRFSAQQFSDYHSELNMSSLELGDSALYFCASSTTGVGKVNTEAFFGQGTRLTVV.

This rearrangement joins TRBV19 to TRBJ1-1; 7 nucleotides match TRBD1. Trimming cost V 6 bases and J 4 bases; bases outside gene matches: 8. Per germline, CDR1 LNHDA and CDR2 SQIVND (reference sequence). This CDR3 contains 14 residues. CDR3 loop: CASRDETGTTEAFF. CDR3 coding DNA: TGTGCCAGTAGAGATGAGACAGGGACCACTGAAGCTTTCTTT.

Turning to this clone: Mismatch with germline at one junction end may stem from a read error. The chain links TRBV7-7 to TRBJ2-2; possibly TRBD1 for D (6 bases). Germline CDR1 is SSHAT and CDR2 is FNYEAQ (reference sequence). The CDR3 runs to 16 residues. The DNA of the CDR3 is TGTGCTAGCAGCCAGACGGGGACATCGAACACCGGGGAGCTGTTTTTT. It translates to CASSQTGTSNTGELFF.

This clone was counted between two and nine times. The chain has TRBV21-1 and TRBJ1-1; the table's D call, TRBD1, was not checked against the DNA. TRBV21-1 is listed as a pseudogene. CDR3 length equals 14 residues. Written as DNA, the CDR3 is TGTGCCATCCTGCCCCAGGTAGAAGACACTGAAGCTTTCTTT. This gives the protein CAILPQVEDTEAFF.

J is TRBJ2-7 and V is TRBV29-1; 10 positions match TRBD2. V dropped 6 bases and J dropped 7; count of bases not matched to a gene: 9. The CDR3 length is 13 residues. Germline V gives CDR1 SQVTM, CDR2 ANQGSEA. Written as DNA, the CDR3 is TGCAGCGTACACCTAGCGGGAGAGGGGGAGCAGTACTTC. Its translation is CSVHLAGEGEQYF.

This clone was picked up one time. The CDR3 coding sequence is TGTGCCAGCAGTGACAGGACTAGCGGAGCCCTTCTGGAGCAGTTCTTC. Translated, it gives CASSDRTSGALLEQFF. V and J are TRBV6-1 and TRBJ2-1, with 10 bases fitting TRBD2. V trimming: 3 bases; J trimming: 10 bases; junction bases outside the gene matches: 12. Germline CDR1 MNHNS, CDR2 SASEGT. This CDR3 region has 16 residues.

The chain has TRBV19 and TRBJ2-1; D unresolved. This CDR3 is 14 amino acids long. Germline CDR1 LNHDA, CDR2 SQIVND (reference sequence). Trimming cost V 1 base and J 10 bases, with 14 bases left between them. Here the CDR3 reads CASSIGGVSKEQFF. The CDR3 nucleotides read TGTGCCAGTAGTATAGGAGGCGTTAGCAAGGAGCAGTTCTTC.

The rearrangement uses TRBV30 and TRBJ2-1; perhaps TRBD1 as D (6 bases). Germline V gives CDR1 GTSNPN, CDR2 SVGIG (reference sequence). The CDR3 has 14 residues. The V end was cut by 1 base, the J end by 0 bases, with 7 bases between. The CDR3 nucleotides are TGTGCCTGGAGTGGAGGGGGCTCCTACAATGAGCAGTTCTTC. Its translation is CAWSGGGSYNEQFF.

The chain combines TRBV6-5 with TRBJ2-4; D may be TRBD1 (5 bases). Germline V lookup: CDR1 MNHEY, CDR2 SVGAGI. CDR3 length: 12 residues. V was clipped by 10 bases and J by 7 bases, with 14 bases between them. The CDR3 coding sequence is TGTGCCATAAAGGACGCAGGGAACATTCAGTACTTC. Amino acid sequence: CAIKDAGNIQYF.

This chain connects TRBV3-1 (or the pseudogene TRBV3-2) to TRBJ2-3, with TRBD2 identical over 9 bases. Germline lookup yields CDR1 LGHDT and CDR2 YNNKEL (reference sequence). CDR3 length equals 16 residues. V lost 1 base, J lost 3 bases, and 5 bases stayed unmatched. CDR3 in DNA: TGTGCCAGCAGCCAAGGCGGGGGGGGGAGGACAGATACGCAGTATTTT. Its translation: CASSQGGGGRTDTQYF.

The V and J genes are TRBV4-1 and TRBJ1-5; D gene ambiguous. The germline gives CDR1 MGHRA, CDR2 YSYEKL. Trimming shortened V by 1 base and J by 8 bases, and 6 bases separated the two germline ends. The CDR3 is 12 residues long. This chain's CDR3 is CASSQGEEPQHF. The CDR3 DNA follows: TGCGCCAGCAGCCAAGGGGAGGAGCCCCAGCATTTT.

This clone was counted a single time. The chain recombines TRBV19 with TRBJ2-7; maybe TRBD1 (5 bases). With 6 bases removed from V and 3 bases from J, the gap between germline ends came to 15 bases. The CDR3 contains 14 residues. The germline V gene encodes CDR1 LNHDA and CDR2 SQIVND (reference sequence). CDR3 residues: CASSSSWGGYEQYF. CDR3 DNA: TGTGCCAGTAGCTCCTCGTGGGGCGGCTACGAGCAGTACTTC.

The DNA for the CDR3 is TGCAGTGCTAGTAGGCAGGGTCCCTATGGCTACACCTTC. Its protein product is CSASRQGPYGYTF. The rearrangement joins TRBV20-1 to TRBJ1-2; maybe TRBD1 (5 bases). The germline V gene encodes CDR1 DFQATT and CDR2 SNEGSKA (reference sequence). This CDR3 region has 13 residues. Between the trimmed V and J ends, which lost 3 bases and 4 bases, there was a span of 12 bases.

The CDR3 region has the DNA TGTGCCAGTGGGCTTGGGAATCAGCCCCAGCATTTT. Protein sequence: CASGLGNQPQHF. V is TRBV6-5 and J is TRBJ1-5; D is uncertain. Germline CDR1 is MNHEY and CDR2 is SVGAGI. CDR3 length: 12 amino acids. Trimming removed 9 bases at V and 4 bases at J, with 10 bases between.

The CDR3 here is CASSFPGGGTSEQYF. The CDR3, as DNA: TGTGCCAGCAGCTTTCCTGGTGGGGGGACTAGCGAGCAGTACTTC. The J gene is TRBJ2-7, the V gene TRBV7-9, with 8 bases identical to TRBD2. V gave up 3 bases and J gave up 6 bases; unmatched junction bases: 10. CDR1 and CDR2 from the germline V gene are SEHNR and FQNEAQ (reference sequence). The CDR3 extends over 15 amino acids.

The chain couples TRBV5-1 to TRBJ2-3; tentative D call: TRBD2 (5 bases). The CDR3 covers 14 residues. Trimming removed 4 bases from V and 2 bases from J, with 11 bases in between. CDR1 SGHRS and CDR2 YFSETQ come from the germline V gene. The DNA of the CDR3 is TGCGCCAGCAGCCCAGCGGTGAACACAGATACGCAGTATTTT. As protein: CASSPAVNTDTQYF.

The chain carries TRBV29-1 and TRBJ1-2; tentative D call: TRBD1 (5 bases). The CDR3 is 13 amino acids. Germline-derived CDR1 and CDR2 are SQVTM and ANQGSEA. The V gene lost 6 bases and the J gene lost 0 bases, with 11 bases spanning the gap. Written as DNA, the CDR3 is TGCAGCGTGATAGGGGAAGCTAACTATGGCTACACCTTC. Protein sequence: CSVIGEANYGYTF.

V gene TRBV29-1 combines with J gene TRBJ1-1; D is possibly TRBD1 (5 bases). V was shortened by 4 bases and J by 4 bases, with 19 bases between the two germline ends. The CDR3 consists of 15 residues. CDR1 is SQVTM, CDR2 ANQGSEA, per germline. This CDR3 is CSVVRSGGASTEAFF. The CDR3 DNA is TGCAGCGTTGTGAGATCCGGCGGGGCTTCCACTGAAGCTTTCTTT.

This CDR3 reads CASSFARYEQYF. The CDR3 DNA reads TGTGCCAGCAGTTTTGCACGGTACGAGCAGTACTTC. The genes are TRBV12-3 or TRBV12-4 and TRBJ2-7, with D hard to call. V dropped 3 bases and J dropped 4 bases, with 7 bases sitting between them. The CDR3 has 12 residues.

This clone appeared once. The chain couples TRBV3-1 (or the pseudogene TRBV3-2) to TRBJ1-5; 7 bases are a match to TRBD1. There are 15 residues in the CDR3. After removal of 4 bases from V and 0 bases from J, the junction contained 3 bases not matched to a gene. Germline CDR1 is LGHDT and CDR2 is YNNKEL (reference sequence). The CDR3 is CASSRGTDSNQPQHF. For the CDR3, the DNA is TGTGCCAGCAGCCGCGGGACAGATAGCAATCAGCCCCAGCATTTT.